This T cell receptor (beta chain) was sequenced in a study of graft-versus-host responses after intestinal transplantation. Study summary: Anti-thymocyte globulin induction preceded 2 to 4 years of tacrolimus and steroid maintenance in all recipients. General observations from the study: Clonal ratios of graft-versus-host to host-versus-graft in allografts were high for patients exhibiting graft-donor T cell macrochimerism. Detection of GvH clones occurred in recipient marrow, and some had their first appearance in ileum or blood.

A word on this clone: Antigen: not known.

The table came from immunoSEQ multiplex PCR; TCRdb's copy has only in-frame clones and leaves some out. Of over 100,000 clones detected, over 85% appear once; the ten largest clones hold around 0.12%. The CDR3 covers 12 residues. Germline V CDR1 and CDR2: MNHEY, SVGAGI. V lost 5 bases to trimming and J lost 6 bases, with 9 bases between them. The chain is built from TRBV6-5 and TRBJ2-3; D is unclear. This TCR derives from a human donor who received an intestinal transplant. The starting material was unstimulated CD4+ T cells sorted from spleen or lymph node cells, obtained before intestinal transplant. The CDR3: CASSTVPDTQYF. The CDR3 region has the DNA TGTGCCAGCAGTACGGTCCCGGATACGCAGTATTTT.